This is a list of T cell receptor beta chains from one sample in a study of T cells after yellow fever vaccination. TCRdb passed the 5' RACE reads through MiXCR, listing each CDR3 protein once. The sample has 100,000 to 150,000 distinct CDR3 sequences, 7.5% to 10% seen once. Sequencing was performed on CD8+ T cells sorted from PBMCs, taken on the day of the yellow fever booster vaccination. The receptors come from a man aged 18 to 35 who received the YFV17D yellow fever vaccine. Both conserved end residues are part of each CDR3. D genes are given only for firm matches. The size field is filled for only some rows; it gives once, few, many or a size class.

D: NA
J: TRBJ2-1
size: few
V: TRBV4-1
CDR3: CASSLPGGLYNEQFF
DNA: TGCGCCAGCAGCCTACCAGGGGGGCTATACAATGAGCAGTTCTTC

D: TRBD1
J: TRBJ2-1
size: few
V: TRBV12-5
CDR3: CASGLILQGARDEQFF
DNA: TGTGCTAGTGGTTTGATTCTCCAGGGGGCTAGAGATGAGCAGTTCTTC

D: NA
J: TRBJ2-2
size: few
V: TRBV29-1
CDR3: CSVEMAVTGELFF
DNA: TGCAGCGTTGAAATGGCAGTCACCGGGGAGCTGTTTTTT

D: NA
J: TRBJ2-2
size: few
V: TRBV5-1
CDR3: CASSSTPGELFF
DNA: TGCGCCAGCAGCTCGACCCCCGGGGAGCTGTTTTTT

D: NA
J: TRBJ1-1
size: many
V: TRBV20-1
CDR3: CSAGSDTEAFF
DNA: TGCAGTGCTGGTTCCGACACTGAAGCTTTCTTT

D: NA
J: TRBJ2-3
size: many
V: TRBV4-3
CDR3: CASSQEDGGSTDTQYF
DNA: TGCGCCAGCAGCCAAGAAGATGGAGGTAGCACAGATACGCAGTATTTT

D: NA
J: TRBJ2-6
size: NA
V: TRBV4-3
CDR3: CASSPKGANVLTF
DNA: TGCGCCAGCAGTCCAAAAGGGGCCAACGTCCTGACTTTC

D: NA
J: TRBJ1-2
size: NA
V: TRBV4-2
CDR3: CASSQDQGQPYGYTF
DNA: TGTGCCAGCAGCCAAGATCAAGGACAGCCCTATGGCTACACCTTC

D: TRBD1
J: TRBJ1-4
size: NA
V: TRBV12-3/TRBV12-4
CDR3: CASSPGTGVSF
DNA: TGTGCCAGCAGCCCCGGGACAGGGGTGTCTTTT

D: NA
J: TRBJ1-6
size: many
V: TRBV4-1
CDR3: CASSRKEGRMGSPLHF
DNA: TGCGCCAGCAGCCGAAAAGAGGGACGGATGGGTTCACCCCTCCACTTT

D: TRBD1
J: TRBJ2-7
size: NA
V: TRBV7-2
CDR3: CASSPGDRPAYEQYF
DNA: TGTGCCAGCAGCCCCGGGGACAGACCGGCCTACGAGCAGTACTTC

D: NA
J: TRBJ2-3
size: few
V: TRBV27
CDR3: CASSPMGLAGADTQYF
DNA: TGTGCCAGCAGCCCTATGGGGCTGGCGGGCGCAGATACGCAGTATTTT

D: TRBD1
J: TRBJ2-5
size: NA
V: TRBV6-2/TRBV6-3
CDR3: CASSWGQLETQYF
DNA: TGTGCCAGCAGTTGGGGACAGTTAGAGACCCAGTACTTC

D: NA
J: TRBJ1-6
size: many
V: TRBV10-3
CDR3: CAIKAGSNSPLHF
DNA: TGTGCCATCAAAGCAGGGTCCAATTCACCCCTCCACTTT

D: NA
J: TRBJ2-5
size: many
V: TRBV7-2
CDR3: CASRQGQETQYF
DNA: TGTGCCAGCAGACAGGGTCAAGAGACCCAGTACTTC

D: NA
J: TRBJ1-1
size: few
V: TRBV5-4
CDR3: CASSWRGANTEAFF
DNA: TGTGCCAGCAGCTGGCGGGGGGCGAACACTGAAGCTTTCTTT

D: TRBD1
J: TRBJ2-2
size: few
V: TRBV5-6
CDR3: CASSSTTGIGELFF
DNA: TGTGCCAGCAGCTCTACGACAGGGATCGGGGAGCTGTTTTTT

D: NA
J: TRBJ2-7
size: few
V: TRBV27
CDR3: CASTGLSYEQYF
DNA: TGTGCCAGCACGGGGCTATCCTACGAGCAGTACTTC

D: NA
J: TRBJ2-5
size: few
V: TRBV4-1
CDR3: CASSQGGAPREQETQYF
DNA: TGCGCCAGCAGCCAGGGGGGGGCGCCGCGGGAGCAAGAGACCCAGTACTTC

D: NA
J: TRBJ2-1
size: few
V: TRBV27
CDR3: CASSIPSEGFSYNEQFF
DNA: TGTGCCAGCAGTATCCCCTCTGAAGGGTTCTCCTACAATGAGCAGTTCTTC

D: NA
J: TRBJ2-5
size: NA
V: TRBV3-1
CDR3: CASSRDRGSYRIQETQYF
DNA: TGTGCCAGCAGCAGAGACCGTGGCTCATATCGAATACAAGAGACCCAGTACTTC

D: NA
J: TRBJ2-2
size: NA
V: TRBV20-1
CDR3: CSATGQTNTGELFF
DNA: TGCAGTGCTACCGGACAGACGAACACCGGGGAGCTGTTTTTT

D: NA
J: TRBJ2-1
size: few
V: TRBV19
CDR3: CASIETATHEQFF
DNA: TGTGCCAGTATAGAGACAGCGACTCATGAGCAGTTCTTC

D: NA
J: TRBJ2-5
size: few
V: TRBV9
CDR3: CASSVAGTPQETQYF
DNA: TGTGCCAGCAGCGTAGCAGGGACACCTCAAGAGACCCAGTACTTC

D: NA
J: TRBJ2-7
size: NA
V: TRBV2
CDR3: CASSVMETLSYEQYF
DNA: TGTGCCAGCAGTGTCATGGAGACCCTTTCCTACGAGCAGTACTTC

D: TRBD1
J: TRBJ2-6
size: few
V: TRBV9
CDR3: CASSRGRGSSGANVLTF
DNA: TGTGCCAGCAGTAGGGGCAGGGGGAGCTCTGGGGCCAACGTCCTGACTTTC

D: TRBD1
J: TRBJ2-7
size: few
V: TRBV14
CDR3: CASSPRTGGTYEQYF
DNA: TGTGCCAGCAGCCCTCGGACAGGGGGCACCTACGAGCAGTACTTC

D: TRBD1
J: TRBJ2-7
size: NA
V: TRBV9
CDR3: CASSVEGTEAYEQYF
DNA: TGTGCCAGCAGCGTAGAGGGGACAGAGGCCTACGAGCAGTACTTC

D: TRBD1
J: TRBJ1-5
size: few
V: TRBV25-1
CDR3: CASSVGQGIGNQPQHF
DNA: TGTGCCAGCAGTGTTGGACAGGGGATTGGTAATCAGCCCCAGCATTTT

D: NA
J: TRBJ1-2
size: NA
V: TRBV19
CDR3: CASRGVNGYTF
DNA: TGTGCCAGCCGGGGAGTAAACGGCTACACCTTC

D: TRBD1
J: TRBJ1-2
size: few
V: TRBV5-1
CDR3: CASSHEPGQHYGYTF
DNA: TGCGCCAGCAGCCACGAGCCGGGACAGCACTATGGCTACACCTTC

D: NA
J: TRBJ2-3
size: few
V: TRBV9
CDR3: CASSVVPLRSTDTQYF
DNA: TGTGCCAGCAGCGTAGTTCCCCTCCGTAGCACAGATACGCAGTATTTT

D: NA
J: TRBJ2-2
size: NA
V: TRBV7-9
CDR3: CASPRKRGADYTGELFF
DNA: TGTGCCAGCCCCCGGAAGAGGGGGGCAGATTACACCGGGGAGCTGTTTTTT

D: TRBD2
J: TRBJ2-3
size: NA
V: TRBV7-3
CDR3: CASSLGTSGTDTQYF
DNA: TGTGCCAGCAGCCTAGGGACTAGCGGAACAGATACGCAGTATTTT

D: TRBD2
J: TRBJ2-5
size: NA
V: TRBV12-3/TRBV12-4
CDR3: CASSSFSSGGNQETQYF
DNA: TGTGCCAGCAGTTCCTTCTCTAGCGGGGGGAATCAAGAGACCCAGTACTTC